The present T cell receptor beta chain was sequenced within a study of cytomegalovirus exposure and HLA in healthy donors. This PCR relied on a set of 60 Vbeta primers and 13 Jbeta primers. Profiling relied on immunoSEQ multiplex PCR, and the TCRdb table lists in-frame clones only, not all of them. The sample includes tens of thousands of clones, more than 60% of them seen just once. V was cut by 4 bases and J by 2 bases, with 11 bases left in between. This CDR3 is 14 amino acids long. The germline V gene has CDR1 MNHEY and CDR2 SMNVEV (reference sequence). The sample taken for sequencing was PBMCs. The sequence came from a man aged 50-59 years in good health and CMV-seropositive. The V gene is TRBV27, the J gene TRBJ1-2; D call uncertain. The CDR3 region is CASSSLGLNYGYTF. The CDR3 DNA sequence: TGTGCCAGCAGTTCCCTTGGGCTGAACTATGGCTACACCTTC.